A selection of T cell receptor beta chains follows, all from one sample in a study of response to subunit inactivated influenza vaccine. One entry per CDR3 protein, called by TCRdb with MiXCR from the RT-PCR reads. The data show about 610,000 distinct CDR3 sequences, around 13% seen once. The sample in question was PBMCs from blood, obtained 12 days after vaccination. The receptors here all came from a man in his fifties who received an inactivated influenza vaccine. Both conserved end residues are part of each CDR3. Fields, in order: D gene, J gene, clone size, CDR3 length, V gene, CDR3 protein, CDR3 DNA. D genes are given only for firm matches. Clone sizes are given selectively: once, few, many, or a class where the clone is expanded.

TRBD2 TRBJ2-1 many 16 TRBV4-2 CASSQNRLAGYNEQFF TGTGCCAGCAGCCAAAATCGACTAGCGGGCTACAATGAGCAGTTCTTC
- TRBJ1-4 few 15 TRBV10-3 CATTLGGGGNEKLFF TGTGCCACGACGTTGGGGGGAGGGGGTAATGAAAAACTGTTTTTT
- TRBJ2-1 few 15 TRBV7-8 CASSREGGSYNEQFF TGTGCCAGCAGCCGCGAGGGGGGGTCGTACAATGAGCAGTTCTTC
TRBD1 TRBJ2-2 few 14 TRBV10-3 CAISDGQGAGELFF TGTGCCATCAGTGACGGGCAGGGGGCCGGGGAGCTGTTTTTT
TRBD1 TRBJ1-5 - 13 TRBV18 CASSPPRQGPLHF TGTGCCAGCTCACCCCCCCGACAGGGACCCCTGCATTTT
- TRBJ2-3 few 17 TRBV11-1 CASSFIGASRSTDTQYF TGTGCCAGCAGCTTCATCGGAGCGAGTAGGAGCACAGATACGCAGTATTTT
- TRBJ1-1 - 15 TRBV15 CATSRDQRADTEAFF TGTGCCACCAGCAGAGATCAGAGGGCAGATACTGAAGCTTTCTTT
- TRBJ2-6 - 17 TRBV4-3 CASSQARQFSGANVLTF TGCGCCAGCAGCCAAGCGCGGCAATTTTCTGGGGCCAACGTCCTGACTTTC
- TRBJ1-1 few 14 TRBV11-2 CASSSSPGDSEAFF TGTGCCAGCAGCTCATCCCCAGGGGATAGTGAAGCTTTCTTT
TRBD2 TRBJ2-1 few 15 TRBV7-9 CASRPSGGIYNEQFF TGTGCCAGCAGACCTAGCGGGGGGATCTACAATGAGCAGTTCTTC
- TRBJ2-3 many 14 TRBV7-9 CASSQGRSTDTQYF TGTGCCAGCAGCCAGGGACGGAGCACAGATACGCAGTATTTT
- TRBJ1-5 - 15 TRBV20-1 CSAKTPRVSNQPQHF TGCAGTGCTAAGACCCCCAGGGTTAGCAATCAGCCCCAGCATTTT
TRBD1 TRBJ2-7 few 14 TRBV5-1 CASSVGTGGSEQYF TGCGCCAGCAGCGTCGGGACAGGGGGCTCAGAGCAGTACTTC
TRBD1 TRBJ1-2 - 14 TRBV7-8 CASSWDRDLYGYTF TGTGCCAGCAGCTGGGACAGGGATCTCTATGGCTACACCTTC
- TRBJ2-1 few 13 TRBV7-9 CASSLAAGLEQFF TGTGCCAGCAGCTTAGCGGCCGGGTTGGAGCAGTTCTTC
TRBD2 TRBJ2-5 few 13 TRBV29-1 CSVDPGLAGALRF TGCAGCGTGGACCCGGGACTAGCGGGGGCTCTACGGTTC
- TRBJ2-1 - 15 TRBV5-1 CASSLMTSSYNEQFF TGCGCCAGCAGCTTGATGACTAGCTCCTACAATGAGCAGTTCTTC
TRBD2 TRBJ2-1 few 16 TRBV7-2 CASSAGTGGTYNEQFF TGTGCCAGCAGCGCCGGGACGGGAGGAACCTACAATGAGCAGTTCTTC
- TRBJ2-7 few 13 TRBV10-3 CAIALRDTYEQYF TGTGCCATCGCGCTGCGAGATACCTACGAGCAGTACTTC
- TRBJ1-1 few 12 TRBV7-2 CATGGRFTEAFF TGTGCCACCGGGGGCAGGTTCACTGAAGCTTTCTTT
- TRBJ2-7 few 16 TRBV6-2/TRBV6-3 CASSHQTGTASGEQYF TGTGCCAGCAGTCACCAAACCGGGACCGCCTCGGGTGAGCAGTACTTC
- TRBJ2-3 - 12 TRBV6-5 CASSPPQGTQYF TGTGCCAGCAGCCCACCACAAGGGACGCAGTATTTT
- TRBJ2-1 - 12 TRBV5-6 CASSFLVNEQFF TGTGCCAGCAGCTTTTTGGTTAATGAGCAGTTCTTC
TRBD1 TRBJ2-1 many 16 TRBV5-1 CASSLGSGQAYNEQFF TGCGCCAGCAGCTTGGGGTCGGGACAGGCCTACAATGAGCAGTTCTTC
TRBD2 TRBJ2-2 many 15 TRBV7-3 CASSLLAANTGELFF TGTGCCAGCAGCTTACTAGCGGCGAACACCGGGGAGCTGTTTTTT
TRBD1 TRBJ2-1 - 15 TRBV20-1 CSARTYGTGGPEQFF TGCAGTGCTAGAACCTACGGGACAGGGGGCCCTGAGCAGTTCTTC
TRBD1 TRBJ1-1 - 16 TRBV10-3 CAISGGQGLMNTEAFF TGTGCCATCAGTGGAGGACAGGGGCTCATGAACACTGAAGCTTTCTTT
- TRBJ1-1 few 14 TRBV5-1 CASSPTPQVWVAFF TGCGCCAGCAGCCCAACCCCACAGGTTTGGGTAGCTTTCTTT
- TRBJ2-5 few 11 TRBV5-6 CASSLNRDTDF TGTGCCAGCAGCTTGAATCGGGACACGGACTTC
TRBD2 TRBJ2-1 - 18 TRBV11-1 CASSSPGTSGGLYNEQFF TGTGCCAGCAGCTCCCCCGGGACTAGCGGGGGATTATACAATGAGCAGTTCTTC
- TRBJ2-5 - 16 TRBV27 CASSARSRDNQETQYF TGTGCCAGCAGTGCACGATCCCGGGACAACCAAGAGACCCAGTACTTC
TRBD1 TRBJ2-5 many 14 TRBV7-2 CASSSDRGRETQYF TGTGCCAGCAGCTCGGACAGGGGGCGTGAGACCCAGTACTTC
- TRBJ2-5 few 13 TRBV6-2/TRBV6-3 CASDRGYQETQYF TGTGCCAGCGATCGAGGGTACCAAGAGACCCAGTACTTC
- TRBJ1-1 few 13 TRBV5-6 CASSPGREVEAFF TGTGCCAGCAGCCCGGGCCGGGAAGTTGAAGCTTTCTTT
- TRBJ1-5 - 15 TRBV20-1 CSARDGGQRARPQHF TGCAGTGCTAGAGATGGGGGGCAGAGAGCTCGGCCCCAGCATTTT
TRBD1 TRBJ2-7 - 15 TRBV12-3/TRBV12-4 CASSPQQGAGSEQYF TGTGCCAGCAGCCCCCAACAGGGGGCAGGAAGCGAGCAGTACTTC
- TRBJ2-4 few 17 TRBV28 CASSLPPDGLSKNIQYF TGTGCCAGCAGTTTACCGCCGGACGGTTTGAGCAAAAACATTCAGTACTTC
- TRBJ2-3 few 17 TRBV29-1 CSVENVAGAFLVDTQYF TGCAGCGTTGAAAATGTGGCAGGGGCCTTTTTAGTAGATACGCAGTATTTT
- TRBJ2-1 - 16 TRBV13 CASSRRTGDSYNEQFF TGTGCCAGCAGCCGACGGACGGGGGACTCCTACAATGAGCAGTTCTTC
TRBD2 TRBJ2-1 - 16 TRBV5-1 CASSLEWRGGFNEQFF TGCGCCAGCAGCTTGGAGTGGCGGGGGGGCTTTAATGAGCAGTTCTTC
TRBD2 TRBJ2-1 few 15 TRBV3-1 CASRRGGAEHNEQFF TGTGCCAGCAGGCGCGGGGGGGCCGAACACAATGAGCAGTTCTTC
- TRBJ1-4 - 13 TRBV18 CASSRLSNEKLFF TGTGCCAGCTCACGGCTTTCTAATGAAAAACTGTTTTTT
TRBD2 TRBJ2-1 few 15 TRBV12-3/TRBV12-4 CASSNSGSPGNEQFF TGTGCCAGCAGCAATAGCGGGAGCCCTGGTAATGAGCAGTTCTTC
TRBD1 TRBJ2-7 - 13 TRBV10-3 CAISESTGNEQYF TGTGCCATCAGTGAGTCGACAGGGAACGAGCAGTACTTC